This T cell receptor beta chain was retrieved from a study of blood T cell repertoires in COVID-19. The wider study: Samples came from the United States, Italy and Spain, spanning acute and convalescent COVID-19.

The V and J ends lost 6 bases and 4 bases, in that order; junction bases with no gene match: 10. The CDR3 totals 14 residues. Germline V gives CDR1 GTSNPN, CDR2 SVGIG (reference sequence). Profiling relied on immunoSEQ multiplex PCR, and the TCRdb table lists in-frame clones only, not all of them. The sample lists about 170,000 clones; 88% were seen once. This sequence originates from a man between 60 and 70 years old with acute or convalescent COVID-19. Sequencing used peripheral blood. This chain uses TRBV30 with TRBJ1-2, with TRBD1 matching 8 bases. CDR3 sequence reads: CACQDREKGYGYTF. The DNA of the CDR3 is TGTGCCTGCCAGGACAGGGAGAAAGGCTATGGCTACACCTTC.